Listed here are 9 T cell receptor beta chains from one sample, sequenced in a study of blood T cell repertoires in COVID-19 (dated by TCRdb to about 2020). Library construction relied on the immunoSEQ multiplex PCR assay. The table was pulled from immuneACCESS by TCRdb, which kept in-frame rearrangements only. Such tables lose some clones; where checked, under half of the loss comes from unresolved V genes, and the rest has no known cause. Counted in this sample were around 100,000 clones; roughly 83% of them appeared once. Jointly, the top ten make up 0.8% to 1% of the sample. Sequencing was performed on peripheral blood. The receptors were gathered from a woman aged 70-85 years with acute or convalescent COVID-19.

The J gene is TRBJ2-2, the V gene TRBV21-1; TRBD2 was called by the table and not checked on the DNA. TRBV21-1 corresponds to a pseudogene. The CDR3 has 19 residues. CDR3 bases: TGTGCCAGCAGCAAAGCGCTTTCGGCTAGCGGGCAGAACACCGGGGAGCTGTTTTTT. Protein product: CASSKALSASGQNTGELFF.

This clone was seen only once. The rearrangement joins TRBV6-4 to TRBJ2-2, with 10 positions matching TRBD2. This CDR3 contains 16 residues. Germline CDR1 MRHNA, CDR2 SNTAGT. J lost 7 bases, V lost 7 bases, and 12 bases had no gene match. This CDR3 is CASTALAGVGGGELFF. CDR3 nucleotide sequence: TGTGCCAGCACCGCTCTAGCGGGAGTCGGGGGCGGGGAGCTGTTTTTT.

This sequence joins TRBV6-5 and TRBJ2-7, with D perhaps TRBD1 (6 bases). CDR1 is MNHEY and CDR2 is SVGAGI in the germline V gene. This CDR3 has 15 amino acids. Trimming pared 6 bases from V and 2 bases from J, leaving 17 bases between. The CDR3 loop reads CASRDPTGLAYEQYF. In DNA form, the CDR3 reads TGTGCCAGCAGGGATCCCACAGGGTTAGCCTACGAGCAGTACTTC.

This sequence joins TRBV14 and TRBJ2-1; D may be TRBD2 (6 bases). The germline V and J ends were trimmed by 4 bases and 8 bases, with 15 bases remaining between them. This CDR3 contains 14 residues. CDR1 and CDR2 (germline): SGHDN, FVKESK. CDR3 loop: CASSRNGGIDEQFF. CDR3 DNA sequence: TGTGCCAGCAGCCGAAATGGGGGGATCGATGAGCAGTTCTTC.

The chain has TRBV10-3 and TRBJ2-1; TRBD2 might be the D (5 bases). CDR1 ENHRY and CDR2 SYGVKD come from the germline V gene. The CDR3 sequence is 15 residues long. V was clipped by 7 bases and J by 9 bases, with 22 bases between them. The CDR3: CAIMIGAAQAGEQFF. The DNA for the CDR3 is TGTGCCATCATGATAGGAGCGGCCCAGGCAGGTGAGCAGTTCTTC.

The rearrangement joins TRBV3-1 (or the pseudogene TRBV3-2) to TRBJ1-6; D unclear. This CDR3 is 15 amino acids long. Germline V gene data show CDR1 as LGHDT and CDR2 as YNNKEL (reference sequence). The V end lost 3 bases, the J end lost 0 bases, and 6 bases lay between the germline ends. CDR3 in amino acids: CASSQTSSYNSPLHF. The CDR3 DNA reads TGTGCCAGCAGCCAGACTAGCTCCTATAATTCACCCCTCCACTTT.

This clone appeared a single time. This sequence joins TRBV9 and TRBJ2-2; tentatively, D is TRBD2 (5 bases). The CDR3 sequence is 16 residues long. Germline V lookup: CDR1 SGDLS, CDR2 YYNGEE. V was shortened by 3 bases and J by 2 bases, with 14 bases between the two germline ends. CDR3 region: CASSAGIRANTGELFF. As DNA, the CDR3 is TGTGCCAGCAGCGCCGGGATACGGGCCAACACCGGGGAGCTGTTTTTT.

This clone was seen a single time. This chain connects TRBV12-3 or TRBV12-4 to TRBJ1-5; possible D gene TRBD1, 5 bases. Deletions cut 6 bases from V and 7 bases from J, with 10 bases between. The CDR3 is made up of 12 amino acids. CDR3 sequence (DNA): TGTGCCAGCAGAGGGGATAGGCAGCCCCAGCATTTT. This encodes CASRGDRQPQHF.

V gene TRBV7-2 combines with J gene TRBJ2-2, with 10 bases that match TRBD1. Trimming at V came to 6 bases and at J to 4 bases, leaving 8 bases not matched to a gene. CDR1 is SGHTA, CDR2 FQGNSA, per germline. This CDR3 has 16 amino acids. CDR3 region: CASRSTGGAGTGELFF. DNA for the CDR3: TGTGCCAGCAGATCGACAGGGGGCGCGGGCACCGGGGAGCTGTTTTTT.